This T cell receptor beta chain emerged from a study of CD8+CD57+ T cells in acquired aplastic anemia. General study results and limits: Patients did not significantly differ from controls in CD8+ Simpson's diversity.

Sequencing involved patients with CD8+CD57+ cell expansion previously shown by flow cytometry. Severe acquired aplastic anemia was diagnosed in all patients. Among the patients, none had received any therapy at the time of blood sampling. The table lists this clonotype with many counts. No antigen is known for it. TCR beta VDJ and CDR3 profiling used genomic DNA as template. TCRdb processed the reads anew with MiXCR; each CDR3 protein has one entry. This table has 150,000 or so distinct CDR3 sequences, around 48% appearing once. Input material: sorted CD4+, CD8+, or CD8+CD57+ T cells (not recorded which) from PBMCs. The clonotype originates from a human donor with aplastic anemia.

CDR3 residues: CASSLRATGMNTEAFF. CDR3 coding DNA: TGTGCCAGCAGCCTTAGGGCGACAGGAATGAACACTGAAGCTTTCTTT. The gene calls are TRBV7-2 and TRBJ1-1, with D maybe TRBD1 (6 bases). This CDR3 spans 16 amino acids. The germline V gene has CDR1 SGHTA and CDR2 FQGNSA. The ends were cut back, 5 bases at V and 0 bases at J, with 16 bases in the middle.